This TCR beta chain was found in a study of T cell changes during pregnancy in multiple sclerosis. Trimming pared 6 bases from V and 3 bases from J, leaving 20 bases between. This CDR3 comprises 16 residues. CDR1 and CDR2 from the germline V gene are SNHLY and FYNNEI. Produced via immunoSEQ multiplex PCR; TCRdb's table is partial and in-frame only. The sample has 34,000 or so clones, 75% to 95% seen once. This receptor was identified in a female donor with multiple sclerosis, enrolled in a pregnancy study. The sequenced sample was CD8+ T cells from peripheral blood mononuclear cells, obtained before pregnancy. This chain uses TRBV2 with TRBJ2-5, with D possibly matching TRBD1 (6 bases). The CDR3 region is CASSQFKQGTKETQYF. In DNA, the CDR3 is TGTGCCAGCAGCCAATTCAAACAGGGTACGAAAGAGACCCAGTACTTC.